This entry lists 26 T cell receptor beta chains sequenced from one sample in a study of T cells in women clearing cervical HPV infection. Method: immunoSEQ multiplex PCR; TCRdb's copy keeps in-frame clones and lacks some. This repertoire comprises 35,000 to 50,000 clones; its ten largest clones make up 7.6%. Sequencing was done on a sample of blood buffy coat. The receptors were gathered from a woman aged 18-70 years with a cervical HPV16 infection that either progressed to CIN3+ or cleared (not recorded which).

Note on this clone: The CDR3 end falls 3 residues outside the read, so it is completed with the germline J gene. The chain couples TRBV19 to TRBJ1-5; 9 nucleotides line up with TRBD1. V was pared by 5 bases and J by 1 base, with 9 bases of the junction left unmatched. This CDR3 contains 17 residues. Germline V gene lookup returns CDR1 LNHDA and CDR2 SQIVND (reference sequence). CDR3 sequence reads: CASSSRDREGSNQPQHF. The part of the CDR3 DNA that was read is TGTGCCAGTAGTTCCCGGGACAGGGAAGGGAGCAATCAGCCC.

Note on this clone: The read ends 3 residues early relative to the CDR3; the germline J gene fills the gap. V is TRBV7-3 and J is TRBJ1-3; the D gene is possibly TRBD1 (6 bases). V was cut by 2 bases and J by 6 bases, with 11 bases left in between. This CDR3 has 14 amino acids. The germline gives CDR1 SGHTA, CDR2 FQGTGA. The CDR3 sequence: CASSLGGPLNTIYF. The CDR3 bases that were read are TGTGCCAGCAGCTTAGGGGGCCCGCTAAACACC.

Concerning this clone: The read finishes 3 residues shy of the CDR3 end, and the germline J gene is used to complete it. This chain connects TRBV6-4 to TRBJ1-2; D gene ambiguous. The CDR3 covers 10 residues. The V and J ends lost 11 bases and 5 bases respectively, with 9 bases between them. Germline V CDR1 and CDR2: MRHNA, SNTAGT. CDR3 loop: CARIGYGYTF. CDR3 DNA (partial): TGTGCCCGTATCGGGTATGGC.

Concerning this clone itself: The CDR3 extends 3 residues past the end of the read, so its final part is completed from the germline J gene. The chain recombines TRBV18 with TRBJ1-5; 10 bases match TRBD1. With 3 bases clipped from V and 2 bases from J, the junction kept 1 base outside the gene matches. The CDR3 is 15 amino acids. Germline V CDR1 and CDR2: KGHSH, LQKENI. Partial CDR3 DNA: TGTGCCAGCTCACCCGGGACAGGGGGCAATCAGCCC. Residues: CASSPGTGGNQP. The whole CDR3 protein reads CASSPGTGGNQPQHF.

A remark on this clone: The CDR3 is cut off 3 residues early in the read; its end comes from the germline J gene. This chain joins TRBV5-1 and TRBJ2-3; 9 bases agree with TRBD2. Germline V gene data show CDR1 as SGHRS and CDR2 as YFSETQ. The CDR3 covers 14 residues. With 5 bases clipped from V and 2 bases from J, the junction kept 3 bases outside the gene matches. The part of the CDR3 DNA that was read is TGCGCCAGCAGTAGCGGGGGAAACACAGATACG. Translating it yields CASSSGGNTDT. The entire CDR3 reads CASSSGGNTDTQYF.

Of note for this clone: The CDR3 goes on 3 residues after the read ends, and that part is filled in from the germline J gene. The chain employs TRBV29-1 and TRBJ1-2, with D perhaps TRBD1 (5 bases). V lost 7 bases to trimming and J lost 5 bases, with 23 bases between them. This CDR3 region has 15 residues. Germline V gene sequence: CDR1 SQVTM, CDR2 ANQGSEA. CDR3 DNA, as far as it was read: TGCAGCGATGATCCTCGGGGGTCTGAGGGGTATGGC. As protein: CSDDPRGSEGYG. The whole CDR3 reads CSDDPRGSEGYGYTF.

With regard to this clone: The read falls 3 residues short of the CDR3 end, and the missing part is taken from the germline J gene. The rearrangement uses TRBV20-1 and TRBJ1-1; TRBD1 is a possible D gene (6 bases). V lost 7 bases and J lost 7, with 19 bases in between. The germline CDR1 and CDR2 sequences are DFQATT and SNEGSKA (reference sequence). The CDR3 covers 13 residues. CDR3 residues: CSVTRQAIGEAFF. The part of the CDR3 DNA that was read is TGCAGTGTTACTCGACAGGCCATAGGTGAA.

Concerning this clone itself: The DNA ends 3 residues before the CDR3 does, and the rest of the CDR3 is filled in from the germline J gene. The J gene is TRBJ2-7, the V gene TRBV20-1; D perhaps matches TRBD1 (6 bases). This CDR3 is 13 amino acids long. The germline V gene has CDR1 DFQATT and CDR2 SNEGSKA (reference sequence). The germline V and J ends were trimmed by 0 bases and 2 bases, with 8 bases remaining between them. The part of the CDR3 DNA that was read is TGCAGTGCTAGAGACAGGGGACCCTACGAG. Translation gives CSARDRGPYE. The full-length CDR3 reads as CSARDRGPYEQYF.

As for this clone: The CDR3 goes on 3 residues after the read ends, and that part is filled in from the germline J gene. The V and J genes are TRBV5-1 and TRBJ2-3; D uncertain. CDR3 length equals 14 residues. Germline V lookup: CDR1 SGHRS, CDR2 YFSETQ. Trimming took off 0 bases at V and 5 bases at J, with 10 bases between the two ends. This CDR3 reads CASSLDSLGDTQYF. The sequenced part of the CDR3 DNA is TGCGCCAGCAGCTTGGATAGCCTGGGAGATACG.

On this clone: The read comes to an end 3 residues before the CDR3 does, leaving the germline J gene to fill in the end. The sample carries other DNA sequences with the same CDR3. The chain joins TRBV9 to TRBJ2-1; 11 nucleotides align to TRBD2. The CDR3 length is 15 residues. With 3 bases clipped from V and 5 bases from J, the junction kept 4 bases outside the gene matches. Germline lookup yields CDR1 SGDLS and CDR2 YYNGEE. The CDR3 region is CASSAGTSGNNEQFF. The DNA read from the CDR3 is TGTGCCAGCAGCGCGGGGACTAGCGGAAACAATGAG. The variable domain in full, with the rest retrieved from reference TRBV9 and TRBJ2-1, is DSGVTQTPKHLITATGQRVTLRCSPRSGDLSVYWYQQSLDQGLQFLIQYYNGEERAKGNILERFSAQQFPDLHSELNLSSLELGDSALYFCASSAGTSGNNEQFFGPGTRLTVL.

In regard to this clone: The CDR3 end falls 3 residues outside the read, so it is completed with the germline J gene. The chain employs TRBV2 and TRBJ1-6, with D possibly TRBD1 on 6 matching bases. CDR1 is SNHLY and CDR2 is FYNNEI in the germline V gene. V gave up 7 bases and J gave up 6 bases, with 13 bases separating them. This CDR3 is built from 14 residues. The CDR3 here is CASTSEGVNSPLHF. Incomplete CDR3 DNA: TGTGCCAGCACCTCCGAGGGGGTTAATTCACCC.

Note on this clone: From the germline J gene comes the end of the CDR3, since the read stops 3 residues before it. J is TRBJ1-3 and V is TRBV30; 7 bases fit TRBD1. The germline V gene encodes CDR1 GTSNPN and CDR2 SVGIG (reference sequence). V dropped 5 bases and J dropped 0; count of bases not matched to a gene: 7. The CDR3 consists of 15 residues. CDR3 amino acids: CAWGTELISGNTIYF. Incomplete CDR3 DNA: TGTGCCTGGGGGACAGAGCTTATCTCTGGAAACACC.

With respect to this clone: The sequence runs out 3 residues before the end of the CDR3; the remainder is reconstructed from the germline J gene. The chain carries TRBV20-1 and TRBJ1-1, with TRBD1 identical over 7 bases. The V and J ends lost 3 bases and 0 bases, in that order; junction bases with no gene match: 7. Germline V gene sequence: CDR1 DFQATT, CDR2 SNEGSKA (reference sequence). The CDR3 is made up of 15 amino acids. The CDR3 loop is CSASVPGQMNTEAFF. The part of the CDR3 DNA that was read is TGCAGTGCTAGCGTCCCGGGACAGATGAACACTGAA.

Note on this clone: The read halts 3 residues ahead of the CDR3 end, with the missing end drawn from the germline J gene. The gene calls are TRBV2 and TRBJ2-3; D might be TRBD2 (5 bases). Germline V gene lookup returns CDR1 SNHLY and CDR2 FYNNEI. V was cut by 10 bases and J by 6 bases, with 11 bases left in between. This CDR3 is 11 amino acids long. The part of the CDR3 DNA that was read is TGTGCCAACACCTTAGCGGATACG. Protein product: CANTLADT. The CDR3 in its entirety is CANTLADTQYF.

With regard to this clone: The read stops 3 residues short of the end of the CDR3; the missing end is completed from the germline J gene. The chain combines TRBV13 with TRBJ2-3; 15 bases align to TRBD2. The length of the CDR3 is 16 residues. Trimming cost V 5 bases and J 6 bases; bases outside gene matches: 6. Germline loops: CDR1 PRHDT, CDR2 FYEKMQ (reference sequence). The chain's CDR3 is CASSPRTSGGADTQYF. The covered CDR3 bases are TGTGCCAGCAGCCCCCGGACTAGCGGGGGGGCCGATACG.

Concerning this clone: Read coverage stops 3 residues before the CDR3 terminus; the germline J gene supplies the remainder. V is TRBV19 and J is TRBJ2-7, with D hard to call. The CDR3 loop spans 16 amino acids. The germline CDR1 and CDR2 sequences are LNHDA and SQIVND (reference sequence). V lost 8 bases and J lost 6, with 26 bases in between. The CDR3 sequence: CASSPRATPPKIEQYF. CDR3 DNA (partial): TGTGCCAGTTCCCCCCGAGCGACTCCCCCTAAGATCGAG.

As concerns this clone: Sequencing ends 3 residues short of the CDR3 end; the germline J gene provides the rest. The V gene is TRBV7-6, the J gene TRBJ1-1; TRBD1 aligns across 7 bases. J gave up 1 base and V 4 bases, and 3 bases lay outside the gene matches. Looked up from germline, CDR1 is SGHVS and CDR2 is FNYEAQ. This CDR3 is 14 amino acids long. The sequenced CDR3 bases are TGTGCCAGCAGCTCGGGACAGACGAACACTGAA. It specifies CASSSGQTNTE. The full-length CDR3 reads as CASSSGQTNTEAFF.

Of note for this clone: The observed sequence ends 3 residues before the CDR3 terminus, with the missing tail filled in from the germline J gene. The gene calls are TRBV5-1 and TRBJ1-1, with 7 nucleotides matching TRBD1. Trimming removed 4 bases from V and 0 bases from J; junction bases left unmatched: 6. This CDR3 is 15 amino acids long. Per the germline V gene, CDR1 is SGHRS and CDR2 is YFSETQ. The CDR3 loop reads CASSTGTAMNTEAFF. CDR3 DNA (partial): TGCGCCAGCAGCACCGGGACAGCCATGAACACTGAA.

Concerning this clone itself: The CDR3 end is not reached by the read, which stops 3 residues before it; the germline J gene fills it in. This rearrangement joins TRBV7-3 to TRBJ2-5; no firm D call. V was pared by 1 base and J by 2 bases, with 5 bases between. Germline CDR1 and CDR2: SGHTA and FQGTGA. CDR3 length equals 13 residues. CDR3: CASSLMAQETQYF. The DNA read from the CDR3 is TGTGCCAGCAGCTTAATGGCTCAAGAGACC.

Notes on this clone: The CDR3 goes on 3 residues after the read ends, and that part is filled in from the germline J gene. This chain connects TRBV2 to TRBJ2-1, with 8 bases that match TRBD1. The CDR3 has 16 amino acids. Germline CDR1 and CDR2: SNHLY and FYNNEI. Trimming removed 6 bases from V and 6 bases from J; junction bases left unmatched: 13. The CDR3 sequence: CASRSLGTGHSNEQFF. The part of the CDR3 DNA that was read is TGTGCCAGCAGATCGCTCGGGACAGGCCATTCCAATGAG.

Concerning this clone itself: Sequencing ends 3 residues short of the CDR3 end; the germline J gene provides the rest. This chain connects TRBV20-1 to TRBJ1-2, with 8 bases that match TRBD1. This CDR3 has 12 amino acids. V lost 6 bases, J lost 5 bases, and 5 bases stayed unmatched. Germline V gives CDR1 DFQATT, CDR2 SNEGSKA (reference sequence). The CDR3 sequence is CSAARTGYGYTF. CDR3 DNA (partial): TGCAGTGCAGCCCGGACAGGGTATGGC.

Note on this clone: The read is 3 residues too short to cover the CDR3 end, so that end is filled in from the germline J gene. The rearrangement links TRBV27 to TRBJ1-3, with D perhaps matching TRBD1 (5 bases). The CDR3 length is 14 residues. Germline CDR1 reads MNHEY; CDR2 reads SMNVEV (reference sequence). Deletions cut 5 bases from V and 7 bases from J, with 15 bases between. The sequenced CDR3 bases are TGTGCCAGCAGTACAGGCCTGCCCGGGAACACC. This sequence encodes CASSTGLPGNT. The whole CDR3 sequence reads CASSTGLPGNTIYF.

Worth noting for this clone: The read ends 3 residues before the CDR3 terminus; that terminus is restored from the germline J gene. The chain links TRBV30 to TRBJ1-2, with TRBD1 as a possible D gene (6 bases). The CDR3 consists of 15 residues. Trimming shortened V by 3 bases and J by 5 bases, and 19 bases separated the two germline ends. Germline V gene sequence: CDR1 GTSNPN, CDR2 SVGIG (reference sequence). The CDR3 here is CAWRQEHRVHYGYTF. CDR3 bases read: TGTGCCTGGAGGCAAGAACACAGGGTTCATTATGGC.

A word on this clone: The sequenced fragment ends 3 residues before the CDR3 boundary, so the rest is inferred from the germline J gene. The J gene is TRBJ1-1, the V gene TRBV20-1, with D uncertain. Per germline, CDR1 DFQATT and CDR2 SNEGSKA (reference sequence). The CDR3 covers 14 residues. V was cut by 0 bases and J by 6 bases, with 14 bases left in between. CDR3 DNA (partial): TGCAGTGCTAGAGAGGGCCCAATGATGGCTGAA. Protein: CSAREGPMMAE. The complete CDR3 sequence is CSAREGPMMAEAFF.

As for this clone: The read falls 3 residues short of the CDR3 end, and the missing part is taken from the germline J gene. The chain joins TRBV28 to TRBJ2-3; tentatively, D is TRBD1 (5 bases). The length of the CDR3 is 14 residues. Trimming took 5 bases from V and 0 from J, leaving 9 bases between them. CDR1 is MDHEN, CDR2 SYDVKM, per germline. The covered CDR3 bases are TGTGCCAGCAGTACCCGACAGAGCACAGATACG. It specifies CASSTRQSTDT. The complete CDR3 protein is CASSTRQSTDTQYF.

Details on this clone: The read is 3 residues too short to cover the CDR3 end, so that end is filled in from the germline J gene. The gene calls are TRBV6-1 and TRBJ1-5, with D hard to call. Germline V lookup: CDR1 MNHNS, CDR2 SASEGT. The CDR3 totals 13 residues. V was shortened by 2 bases and J by 2 bases, with 4 bases between the two germline ends. The CDR3 loop reads CASSEKGNQPQHF. The sequenced CDR3 bases are TGTGCCAGCAGTGAAAAGGGCAATCAGCCC.